This is a list of T cell receptor beta chains from one sample in a study of ipilimumab plus nivolumab after autologous stem cell transplantation. The method was immunoSEQ multiplex PCR; TCRdb's version includes in-frame clones alone and lacks a portion of them. In the table there are approximately 40,000 clones, over 90% of which are singletons. The specimen comprised PBMCs, sampled in a trial of ipilimumab plus nivolumab as post-transplant consolidation. The receptors stem from a male donor with multiple myeloma. CDR3s include the opening cysteine and the closing phenylalanine or tryptophan. D genes are given only for firm matches. The size entry is marked missing in some rows and otherwise reads once, few, many or a size class.

V gene: TRBV4-3; clone size: .; J gene: TRBJ2-1; D gene: TRBD1; CDR3 protein: CASSRGGWGTEARDEQFF; CDR3 DNA: TGCGCCAGCAGCCGCGGCGGGTGGGGGACAGAGGCTCGGGATGAGCAGTTCTTC
V gene: TRBV28; clone size: .; J gene: TRBJ1-1; D gene: .; CDR3 protein: CASSFQGVLNTEAFF; CDR3 DNA: TGTGCCAGCAGTTTTCAAGGGGTCCTGAACACTGAAGCTTTCTTT
V gene: TRBV27; clone size: .; J gene: TRBJ1-6; D gene: .; CDR3 protein: CASSPSARGSPLHF; CDR3 DNA: TGTGCCAGCAGTCCTTCAGCGCGGGGTTCACCCCTCCACTTT
V gene: TRBV4-3; clone size: .; J gene: TRBJ1-4; D gene: .; CDR3 protein: CASSPSPATNEKLFF; CDR3 DNA: TGCGCCAGCAGCCCTTCACCTGCAACTAATGAAAAACTGTTTTTT
V gene: TRBV5-1; clone size: .; J gene: TRBJ2-1; D gene: .; CDR3 protein: CASSLRLRDNEQFF; CDR3 DNA: TGCGCCAGCAGCCTTAGGTTGCGTGACAATGAGCAGTTCTTC
V gene: TRBV7-3; clone size: .; J gene: TRBJ1-1; D gene: .; CDR3 protein: CASSFSGVNTEAFF; CDR3 DNA: TGTGCCAGCAGCTTTTCAGGGGTGAACACTGAAGCTTTCTTT
V gene: TRBV18; clone size: .; J gene: TRBJ2-7; D gene: .; CDR3 protein: CASSPPSGVYEQYF; CDR3 DNA: TGTGCCAGCTCTCCACCCTCAGGGGTGTACGAGCAGTACTTC
V gene: TRBV2; clone size: .; J gene: TRBJ2-2; D gene: TRBD1; CDR3 protein: CASRARQGARGGELFF; CDR3 DNA: TGTGCCAGCAGAGCCAGACAGGGGGCGCGCGGCGGGGAGCTGTTTTTT
V gene: TRBV2; clone size: .; J gene: TRBJ2-3; D gene: .; CDR3 protein: CASSTRDPQTDTQYF; CDR3 DNA: TGTGCCAGCAGTACCCGGGACCCTCAAACAGATACGCAGTATTTT
V gene: TRBV27; clone size: once; J gene: TRBJ2-2; D gene: .; CDR3 protein: CASSLAPRGELFF; CDR3 DNA: TGTGCCAGCAGTTTAGCCCCTCGCGGGGAGCTGTTTTTT
V gene: TRBV27; clone size: .; J gene: TRBJ2-7; D gene: .; CDR3 protein: CASSLGGSYEQYF; CDR3 DNA: TGTGCCAGCAGTTTGGGGGGCTCCTACGAGCAGTACTTC
V gene: TRBV7-2; clone size: .; J gene: TRBJ1-1; D gene: .; CDR3 protein: CASSLYAYTEAFF; CDR3 DNA: TGTGCCAGCAGCCTGTACGCATACACTGAAGCTTTCTTT
V gene: TRBV4-3; clone size: few; J gene: TRBJ2-7; D gene: TRBD1; CDR3 protein: CASSHGTGSYEQYF; CDR3 DNA: TGCGCCAGCAGCCACGGGACAGGGTCCTACGAGCAGTACTTC
V gene: TRBV9; clone size: .; J gene: TRBJ2-7; D gene: .; CDR3 protein: CASSVTGGSDEQYF; CDR3 DNA: TGTGCCAGCAGCGTAACGGGGGGCTCCGACGAGCAGTACTTC
V gene: TRBV11-2; clone size: .; J gene: TRBJ2-2; D gene: .; CDR3 protein: CASSLTGELFF; CDR3 DNA: TGTGCCAGCAGCCTTACCGGGGAGCTGTTTTTT
V gene: TRBV7-2; clone size: .; J gene: TRBJ1-2; D gene: .; CDR3 protein: CASSLGVGADYGYTF; CDR3 DNA: TGTGCCAGCAGCTTAGGTGTAGGGGCTGACTATGGCTACACCTTC
V gene: TRBV19; clone size: .; J gene: TRBJ2-1; D gene: TRBD2; CDR3 protein: CASSFPGGLVEQFF; CDR3 DNA: TGTGCCAGTAGTTTTCCGGGAGGGCTTGTTGAGCAGTTCTTC
V gene: TRBV7-5; clone size: .; J gene: TRBJ2-3; D gene: .; CDR3 protein: CVRSPSTSGRVISTDTQYF; CDR3 DNA: TGTGTCAGAAGCCCTTCGACTAGCGGGAGGGTTATTAGCACAGATACGCAGTATTTT
V gene: TRBV19; clone size: .; J gene: TRBJ2-1; D gene: TRBD2; CDR3 protein: CASSTSGRVVFF; CDR3 DNA: TGTGCCAGTAGTACTAGCGGGAGGGTTGTGTTCTTC
V gene: TRBV5-6; clone size: .; J gene: TRBJ2-7; D gene: .; CDR3 protein: CASSFTGYEQYF; CDR3 DNA: TGTGCCAGCAGCTTTACAGGGTACGAGCAGTACTTC